This TCR beta chain was identified in a study of blood T cell repertoires in COVID-19. The length of the CDR3 is 14 residues. V lost 4 bases and J lost 6; bases outside the gene matches: 6. CDR1 KGHSH and CDR2 LQKENI come from the germline V gene. In the study's own analysis: Counts of nucleated cells, estimated from reference gene primer amplification, were obtained. TCRdb keeps only in-frame clones here, not all; method: immunoSEQ multiplex PCR. That table supplies the V and J calls and clone size; D and trimming were determined from the DNA. The profile shows approximately 210,000 clones, over 80% of them singletons.

The clonotype originates from a man between 60 and 70 years old with COVID-19, enrolled during active disease. The V call is TRBV18, the J call TRBJ1-3; 7 positions match TRBD1. The sequenced sample was peripheral blood. CDR3 loop: CASSQGGISNTIYF. CDR3 nucleotides: TGTGCCAGCTCACAAGGGGGCATTTCAAACACCATATATTTT. Full variable domain (outside the CDR3, taken from reference TRBV18 and TRBJ1-3): NAGVMQNPRHLVRRRGQEARLRCSPMKGHSHVYWYRQLPEEGLKFMVYLQKENIIDESGMPKERFSAEFPKEGPSILRIQQVVRGDSAAYFCASSQGGISNTIYFGEGSWLTVV.